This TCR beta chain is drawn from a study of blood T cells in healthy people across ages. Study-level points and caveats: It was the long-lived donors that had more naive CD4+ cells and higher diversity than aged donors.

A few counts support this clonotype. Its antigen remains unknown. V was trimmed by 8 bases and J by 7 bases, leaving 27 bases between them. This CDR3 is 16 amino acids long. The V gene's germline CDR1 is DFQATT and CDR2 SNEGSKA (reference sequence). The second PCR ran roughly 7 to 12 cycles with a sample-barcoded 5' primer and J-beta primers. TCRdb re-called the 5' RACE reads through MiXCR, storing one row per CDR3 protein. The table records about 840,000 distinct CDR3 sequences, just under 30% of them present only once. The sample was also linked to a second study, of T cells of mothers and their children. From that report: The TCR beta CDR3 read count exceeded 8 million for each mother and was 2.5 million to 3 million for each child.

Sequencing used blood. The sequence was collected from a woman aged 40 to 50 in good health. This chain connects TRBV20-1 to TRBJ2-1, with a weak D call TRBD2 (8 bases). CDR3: CSSPRGGDSSGNEQFF. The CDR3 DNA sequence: TGCAGTTCCCCCCGGGGGGGGGACAGCTCTGGAAATGAGCAGTTCTTC.